This T cell receptor beta chain was captured in a study of control samples from healthy donors and cancer patients (dated by TCRdb to the early 2020s). Concerning this clone: Which antigen it targets is not known.

Libraries were built with the immunoSEQ multiplex PCR assay. TCRdb mirrors the immuneACCESS table, restricted to in-frame sequences. Some clones are absent from its copies; in checked studies, under half trace to an unresolved V gene, and the reason for the others is unknown. The table for this sample lists some 180,000 clones. The ten biggest clones cover less than 2.5% of the sample. V is cut by 0 bases and J by 1 base, and the space between the germline ends is 9 bases. The CDR3 has 15 amino acids, counting the end cysteine and phenylalanine. Here the CDR3 DNA is all that survives: 45 bases in frame from base 1. CDR1 and CDR2 are drawn from the germline V gene: LGHNA, YSLEER.

The sequenced sample was blood. The sequence joins TRBV4-3 to TRBJ1-1, with the D gene not confidently named. The receptor's source is a woman in her 30s in good health. The nucleotides read TGCGCCAGCAGCCAAGAGAACAGAAGGAACACTGAAGCTTTCTTT. It encodes CASSQENRRNTEAFF.